Listed below are T cell receptor beta chains from one sample, sequenced in a study of OX40 agonist ivuxolimab in advanced cancers. Assay used: immunoSEQ multiplex PCR; TCRdb lists only in-frame clones, some missing. The sample holds tens of thousands of clones; about nine tenths are singletons and the top ten take approximately 16%. The sample in question was CD4+ or CD8+ T cells sorted from blood, obtained in a trial of the OX40 agonist ivuxolimab. These receptor sequences come from an adult with an advanced solid tumor such as melanoma, head and neck, liver or kidney cancer. CDR3s include the opening cysteine and the closing phenylalanine or tryptophan.

TRBV7-8	CASSLADSGANVLTF
TRBV7-9	CASSPDRIGNTEAFF
TRBV29-1	CSVPKVTLRTEAFF
TRBV10-2	CASSGGRVQYF
TRBV7-3	CASSVTLGSTGELFF
TRBV28	CASRDSSGTGYEQYF
TRBV30	CAWSRLNTEAFF
TRBV5-4	CASSSKTRTGELFF
TRBV6-1	CASSENLYEQYF
TRBV4-1	CASSQAWTSFGDTQYF
TRBV18	CASSPARGTVTYNEQFF
TRBV18	CASSPLESNQPQHF
TRBV19	CASQRDGTDTQYF
TRBV4-1	CASSPAIGRNTEAFF
TRBV28	CASSAAGGGSTDTQYF
TRBV25-1	CASSETGGRATQPQHF